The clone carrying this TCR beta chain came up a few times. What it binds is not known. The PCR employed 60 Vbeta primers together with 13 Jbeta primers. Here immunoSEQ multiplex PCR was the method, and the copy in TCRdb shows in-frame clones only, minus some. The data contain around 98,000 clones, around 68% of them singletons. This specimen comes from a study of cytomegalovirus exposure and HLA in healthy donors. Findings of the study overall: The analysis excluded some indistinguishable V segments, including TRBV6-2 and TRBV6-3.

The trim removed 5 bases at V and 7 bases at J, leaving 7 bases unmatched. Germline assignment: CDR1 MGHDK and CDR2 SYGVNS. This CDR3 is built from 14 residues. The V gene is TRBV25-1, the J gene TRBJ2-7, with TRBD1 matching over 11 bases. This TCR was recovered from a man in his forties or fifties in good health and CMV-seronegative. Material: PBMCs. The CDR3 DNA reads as TGTGCCAGCAGTTGGGGACAGGGGGTTTGGGAGCAGTACTTC. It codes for CASSWGQGVWEQYF.